Presented here are 23 T cell receptor beta chains from one specimen sequenced in a study of beta chain features in type 1 diabetes. General study findings and limits: For Type 1 diabetes patients, all four CD4+ subsets carried TCRB CDR3s that were moderately but significantly shorter.

Antigen specificity for these receptors is unknown. Every isolated RNA sample was fully reverse transcribed, so sequencing captured expressed TCRB transcripts. Clones were sequenced by immunoSEQ multiplex PCR, and TCRdb holds only the in-frame ones, with some missing. The table lists roughly 730,000 clones, 10% to 15% of them singletons. Sequenced sample: naive CD4+ T cells from blood. All receptors derive from a man aged 18-30 years with type 1 diabetes.

The genes are TRBV29-1 and TRBJ1-4; D is unresolved. Looked up from germline, CDR1 is SQVTM and CDR2 is ANQGSEA. The V end was cut by 4 bases, the J end by 4 bases, with 10 bases between. The CDR3 spans 13 residues. The CDR3 protein is CSVVERINEKLFF. CDR3 coding DNA: TGCAGCGTTGTAGAACGGATTAATGAAAAACTGTTTTTT.

This chain connects TRBV10-3 to TRBJ2-6, with D unclear. V shed 10 bases and J shed 0 bases, with 7 bases lying between them. The germline V gene has CDR1 ENHRY and CDR2 SYGVKD. The CDR3 sequence is 13 residues long. The CDR3 DNA sequence: TGTGCCACCATGATCTCTGGGGCCAACGTCCTGACTTTC. This gives the protein CATMISGANVLTF.

This clone has only a few counts. The chain has TRBV14 and TRBJ2-5, with TRBD1 identical over 7 bases. Germline CDR1 is SGHDN and CDR2 is FVKESK. This CDR3 has 13 residues. The V segment lost 4 bases and the J segment 7 bases; nucleotides outside the gene matches: 6. CDR3 in amino acids: CASSRGGVGTQYF. The DNA for the CDR3 is TGTGCCAGCAGCCGAGGGGGCGTTGGGACCCAGTACTTC.

The sample holds a few counts of this clone. This chain links TRBV4-1 with TRBJ1-1; the D gene is possibly TRBD1 (5 bases). V lost 0 bases and J 1 base, leaving 9 bases between the germline ends. The CDR3 totals 15 residues. Germline V CDR1 and CDR2: MGHRA, YSYEKL. The CDR3 here is CASSQDGGRNTEAFF. The DNA of the CDR3 is TGCGCCAGCAGCCAAGACGGGGGTCGGAACACTGAAGCTTTCTTT.

This chain links TRBV18 with TRBJ2-5, with D perhaps TRBD1 (5 bases). The V and J ends lost 8 bases and 5 bases respectively, with 18 bases between them. Germline CDR1 and CDR2: KGHSH and LQKENI. The CDR3 is 14 amino acids. The CDR3 here is CASSPLGARETQYF. The CDR3 coding sequence is TGTGCCAGCAGCCCCTTAGGGGCCCGGGAGACCCAGTACTTC.

This clone was observed a few times. Distinct nucleotide sequences in the sample also encode this CDR3. The chain has TRBV2 and TRBJ1-2; no reliable D call. Looked up from germline, CDR1 is SNHLY and CDR2 is FYNNEI. V was pared by 3 bases and J by 6 bases, with 5 bases between. This CDR3 spans 11 amino acids. In nucleotides, the CDR3 is TGTGCCAGCAGTGAGGCTGATGGCTACACCTTC. It yields the protein CASSEADGYTF.

The table lists this clone with a few counts. This chain joins TRBV4-1 and TRBJ2-1; D assignment may be TRBD1 or TRBD2 (5 bases each). The germline V gene encodes CDR1 MGHRA and CDR2 YSYEKL. CDR3 length: 14 amino acids. V was trimmed by 6 bases and J by 4 bases, leaving 13 bases between them. The CDR3 region is CASSSWWGYNEQFF. CDR3 DNA: TGCGCCAGCAGTTCCTGGTGGGGGTACAATGAGCAGTTCTTC.

This clone was counted a few times. V is TRBV10-3 and J is TRBJ2-7; perhaps D is TRBD1 or TRBD2 (5 bases each). CDR3 length: 15 residues. V was clipped by 6 bases and J by 1 base, with 16 bases between them. Germline CDR1 and CDR2: ENHRY and SYGVKD. The CDR3 coding sequence is TGTGCCATCAGCGACCGGGACGCAGATTCCTACGAGCAGTACTTC. It translates to CAISDRDADSYEQYF.

This clone was seen a handful of times. CDR3 protein: CASSYSHQGTYGYTF. CDR3 bases: TGTGCCAGCAGTTACTCACACCAGGGAACCTATGGCTACACCTTC. V gene TRBV6-5 combines with J gene TRBJ1-2; tentative D call: TRBD1 (5 bases). V was shortened by 0 bases and J by 4 bases, with 12 bases between the two germline ends. Germline CDR1 is MNHEY and CDR2 is SVGAGI. This CDR3 spans 15 amino acids.

This clone was found a few times. The chain links TRBV6-5 to TRBJ1-1; D is unclear. The length of the CDR3 is 14 residues. The ends were cut back, 0 bases at V and 2 bases at J, with 7 bases in the middle. CDR1 is MNHEY and CDR2 is SVGAGI in the germline V gene. CDR3 bases: TGTGCCAGCAGTTACTCGTACTCCAACACTGAAGCTTTCTTT. It translates to CASSYSYSNTEAFF.

In this sample, this clone turned up a few times. The CDR3: CASSLGEGWGTEAFF. For the CDR3, the DNA is TGCGCCAGCAGCTTGGGTGAGGGTTGGGGCACTGAAGCTTTCTTT. The chain is built from TRBV5-1 and TRBJ1-1; D unresolved. The V gene's germline CDR1 is SGHRS and CDR2 YFSETQ. V lost 0 bases and J lost 4, with 13 bases in between. This CDR3 has 15 residues. Based on the CDR3 plus reference TRBV5-1 and TRBJ1-1, the full variable domain is KAGVTQTPRYLIKTRGQQVTLSCSPISGHRSVSWYQQTPGQGLQFLFEYFSETQRNKGNFPGRFSGRQFSNSRSEMNVSTLELGDSALYLCASSLGEGWGTEAFFGQGTRLTVV.

V usage is TRBV6-5 and J usage is TRBJ1-2; D is perhaps TRBD1 (6 bases). Trimming removed 0 bases at V and 2 bases at J, with 13 bases between. Germline V CDR1 and CDR2: MNHEY, SVGAGI. This CDR3 region has 16 residues. The CDR3 DNA is TGTGCCAGCAGTTACTCGCTCCGGGACATGAACTATGGCTACACCTTC. It translates to CASSYSLRDMNYGYTF.

CDR3 DNA sequence: TGTGCCAGCAGTGAAGGGGACAGGACCTACTATGGCTACACCTTC. The encoded protein is CASSEGDRTYYGYTF. The V and J genes are TRBV2 and TRBJ1-2, with 8 bases lining up with TRBD1. The germline CDR1 and CDR2 sequences are SNHLY and FYNNEI. The V gene end was trimmed by 1 base and the J gene end by 3 bases; junction bases not matched to a gene: 4. The CDR3 runs 15 residues.

To note about this clone: Within the sample, other DNA sequences also encode this same CDR3. The chain couples TRBV30 to TRBJ1-1; D is ambiguous. V gave up 0 bases and J gave up 5 bases, with 10 bases separating them. Looked up from germline, CDR1 is GTSNPN and CDR2 is SVGIG (reference sequence). The CDR3 is made up of 13 amino acids. CDR3 amino acids: CAWSVLSGTEAFF. The DNA of the CDR3 is TGTGCCTGGAGTGTACTAAGTGGGACTGAAGCTTTCTTT.

The chain uses TRBV28 and TRBJ1-5, with no clear D. Germline loops: CDR1 MDHEN, CDR2 SYDVKM. V was cut by 3 bases and J by 5 bases, with 11 bases left in between. This CDR3 comprises 14 residues. CDR3 amino acids: CASSFTVGHQPQHF. For the CDR3, the DNA is TGTGCCAGCAGTTTCACGGTAGGGCATCAGCCCCAGCATTTT.

The gene calls are TRBV25-1 and TRBJ1-2, with D possibly matching TRBD1 (6 bases). V was trimmed by 4 bases and J by 2 bases, leaving 20 bases between them. From germline, CDR1 is MGHDK and CDR2 SYGVNS. This CDR3 spans 17 amino acids. For the CDR3, the DNA is TGTGCCAGCAGTGGATCCAGTTTGGTAGGGGGAAACTATGGCTACACCTTC. Its translation is CASSGSSLVGGNYGYTF.

The chain is built from TRBV7-2 and TRBJ2-2; TRBD2 matches at 10 bases. The J segment lost 6 bases and the V segment lost 4 bases, leaving 8 bases of the junction unmatched. This CDR3 has 16 amino acids. Germline CDR1 is SGHTA and CDR2 is FQGNSA. In DNA form, the CDR3 reads TGTGCCAGCAGCTCGCTGAGCGGGGGGGCCGCCGGGGAGCTGTTTTTT. This encodes CASSSLSGGAAGELFF.

The V gene is TRBV7-9, the J gene TRBJ1-3; no clear D gene. Germline V lookup: CDR1 SEHNR, CDR2 FQNEAQ (reference sequence). This CDR3 contains 12 residues. V was trimmed by 0 bases and J by 7 bases, leaving 4 bases between them. The DNA for the CDR3 is TGTGCCAGCAGCTTAGCGCTGAACACCATATATTTT. It codes for CASSLALNTIYF.

This clone was seen only a few times. The chain combines TRBV10-3 with TRBJ2-3; TRBD2 matches 7 bases. The V and J ends lost 4 bases and 0 bases, in that order; junction bases with no gene match: 13. From germline, CDR1 is ENHRY and CDR2 SYGVKD. CDR3 size: 18 residues. In DNA form, the CDR3 reads TGTGCCATCAGTGGTATCGGGGCTAGCGGCCCGAGCACAGATACGCAGTATTTT. Its translation: CAISGIGASGPSTDTQYF.

The rearrangement joins TRBV18 to TRBJ1-4; D not certain. V lost 1 base and J lost 7, with 7 bases in between. Germline V gene data show CDR1 as KGHSH and CDR2 as LQKENI. The CDR3 contains 13 residues. CDR3 residues: CASSPLSREKLFF. The CDR3 DNA reads TGTGCCAGCTCACCACTCTCTCGTGAAAAACTGTTTTTT.

This clone was picked up a small number of times. V usage is TRBV6-5 and J usage is TRBJ2-7, with 10 bases identical to TRBD1. Losses at the gene ends were 5 bases for V and 8 bases for J; bases not matched to a gene: 3. The CDR3 consists of 12 residues. CDR1 is MNHEY and CDR2 is SVGAGI in the germline V gene. In nucleotides, the CDR3 is TGTGCCAGCAGTAGACAGGGGGCCCAGCAGTACTTC. Translating it yields CASSRQGAQQYF.

This chain joins TRBV7-9 and TRBJ2-7; D tentatively reads TRBD1 or TRBD2 (7 bases each). Germline V gives CDR1 SEHNR, CDR2 FQNEAQ (reference sequence). The CDR3 contains 15 residues. Trimming removed 5 bases at V and 3 bases at J, with 17 bases between. In DNA, the CDR3 is TGTGCCAGCAGCGGAGGGAGGGGGCCCCTCTACGAGCAGTACTTC. Encoded protein: CASSGGRGPLYEQYF.

There are a few counts of this clone. This chain joins TRBV29-1 and TRBJ1-1, with no clear D. Germline lookup yields CDR1 SQVTM and CDR2 ANQGSEA. Between the trimmed V and J ends, which lost 7 bases and 4 bases, there was a span of 10 bases. CDR3 length equals 11 residues. CDR3 region: CSAYDITEAFF. The CDR3 nucleotides read TGCAGCGCCTACGACATCACTGAAGCTTTCTTT.